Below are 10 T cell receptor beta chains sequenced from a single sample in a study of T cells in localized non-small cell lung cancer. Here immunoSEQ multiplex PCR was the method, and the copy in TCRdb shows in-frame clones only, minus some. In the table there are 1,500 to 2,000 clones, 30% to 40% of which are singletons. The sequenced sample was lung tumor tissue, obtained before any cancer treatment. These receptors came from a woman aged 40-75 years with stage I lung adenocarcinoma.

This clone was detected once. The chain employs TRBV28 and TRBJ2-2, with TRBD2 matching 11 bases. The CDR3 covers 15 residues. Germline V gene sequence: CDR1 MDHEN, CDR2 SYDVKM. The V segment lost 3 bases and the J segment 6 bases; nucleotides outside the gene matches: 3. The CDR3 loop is CASSFSGRAPGELFF. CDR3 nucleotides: TGTGCCAGCAGTTTTAGCGGGAGGGCCCCCGGGGAGCTGTTTTTT.

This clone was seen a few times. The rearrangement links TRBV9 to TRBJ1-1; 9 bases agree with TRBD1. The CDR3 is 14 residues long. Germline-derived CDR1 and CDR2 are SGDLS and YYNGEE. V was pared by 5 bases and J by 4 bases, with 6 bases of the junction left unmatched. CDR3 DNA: TGTGCCAGCAGTATCACAGGGGGCTTCACTGAAGCTTTCTTT. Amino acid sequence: CASSITGGFTEAFF. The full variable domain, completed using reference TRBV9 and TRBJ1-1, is DSGVTQTPKHLITATGQRVTLRCSPRSGDLSVYWYQQSLDQGLQFLIQYYNGEERAKGNILERFSAQQFPDLHSELNLSSLELGDSALYFCASSITGGFTEAFFGQGTRLTVV.

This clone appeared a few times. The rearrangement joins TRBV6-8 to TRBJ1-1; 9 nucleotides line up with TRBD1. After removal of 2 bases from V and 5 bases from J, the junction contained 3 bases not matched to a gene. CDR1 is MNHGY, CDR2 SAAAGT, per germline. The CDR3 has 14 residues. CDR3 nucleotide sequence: TGTGCCAGCAGTTACGACAGGGGGGGAACTGAAGCTTTCTTT. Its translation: CASSYDRGGTEAFF.

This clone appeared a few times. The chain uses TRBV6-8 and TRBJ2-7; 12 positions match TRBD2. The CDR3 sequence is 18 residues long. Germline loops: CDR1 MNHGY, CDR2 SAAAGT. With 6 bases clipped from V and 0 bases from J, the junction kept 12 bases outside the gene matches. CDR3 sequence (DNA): TGTGCCAGCAGCCGCGGACTAGCGGGACCAACCGACTCCTACGAGCAGTACTTC. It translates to CASSRGLAGPTDSYEQYF.

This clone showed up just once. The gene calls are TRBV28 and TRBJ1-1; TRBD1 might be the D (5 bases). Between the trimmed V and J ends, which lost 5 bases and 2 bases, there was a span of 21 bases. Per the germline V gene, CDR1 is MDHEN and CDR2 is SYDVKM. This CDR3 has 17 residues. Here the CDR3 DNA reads TGTGCCAGCAGTCCATTCTCGGCGGCTGGGGGAAACACTGAAGCTTTCTTT. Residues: CASSPFSAAGGNTEAFF.

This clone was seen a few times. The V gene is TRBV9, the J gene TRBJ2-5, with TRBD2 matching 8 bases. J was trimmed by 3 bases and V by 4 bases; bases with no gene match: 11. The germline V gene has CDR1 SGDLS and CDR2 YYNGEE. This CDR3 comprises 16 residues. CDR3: CASSPRLAMGEETQYF. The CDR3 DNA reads TGTGCCAGCAGCCCGAGACTAGCGATGGGGGAAGAGACCCAGTACTTC.

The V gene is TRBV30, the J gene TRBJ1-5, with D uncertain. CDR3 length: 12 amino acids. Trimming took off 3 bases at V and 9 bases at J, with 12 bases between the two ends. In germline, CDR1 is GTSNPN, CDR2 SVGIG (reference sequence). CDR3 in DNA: TGTGCCTGGAGGTCCAGGCAAGGGCCCCAGCATTTT. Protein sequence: CAWRSRQGPQHF.

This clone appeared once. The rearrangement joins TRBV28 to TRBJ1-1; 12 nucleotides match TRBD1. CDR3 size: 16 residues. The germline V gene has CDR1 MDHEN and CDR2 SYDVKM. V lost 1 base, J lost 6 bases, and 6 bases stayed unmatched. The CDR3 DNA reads TGTGCCAGCAGTTTATCCCCGGGACAGGGGGCAGCTGAAGCTTTCTTT. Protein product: CASSLSPGQGAAEAFF.

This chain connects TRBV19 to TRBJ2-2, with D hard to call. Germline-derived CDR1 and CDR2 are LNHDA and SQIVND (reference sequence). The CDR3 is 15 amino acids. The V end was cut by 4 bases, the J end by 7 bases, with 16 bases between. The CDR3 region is CASSKPVAVSGELFF. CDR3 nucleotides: TGTGCCAGTAGTAAGCCAGTTGCCGTGAGCGGGGAGCTGTTTTTT.

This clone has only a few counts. This CDR3 is CASKLAGAYNEQFF. The DNA of the CDR3 is TGTGCCAGTAAACTAGCGGGAGCCTACAATGAGCAGTTCTTC. The chain is built from TRBV19 and TRBJ2-1, with TRBD2 matching over 11 bases. Germline V gene lookup returns CDR1 LNHDA and CDR2 SQIVND (reference sequence). V shed 7 bases and J 2 bases; nucleotides not matched to a gene: 1. The CDR3 length is 14 residues.